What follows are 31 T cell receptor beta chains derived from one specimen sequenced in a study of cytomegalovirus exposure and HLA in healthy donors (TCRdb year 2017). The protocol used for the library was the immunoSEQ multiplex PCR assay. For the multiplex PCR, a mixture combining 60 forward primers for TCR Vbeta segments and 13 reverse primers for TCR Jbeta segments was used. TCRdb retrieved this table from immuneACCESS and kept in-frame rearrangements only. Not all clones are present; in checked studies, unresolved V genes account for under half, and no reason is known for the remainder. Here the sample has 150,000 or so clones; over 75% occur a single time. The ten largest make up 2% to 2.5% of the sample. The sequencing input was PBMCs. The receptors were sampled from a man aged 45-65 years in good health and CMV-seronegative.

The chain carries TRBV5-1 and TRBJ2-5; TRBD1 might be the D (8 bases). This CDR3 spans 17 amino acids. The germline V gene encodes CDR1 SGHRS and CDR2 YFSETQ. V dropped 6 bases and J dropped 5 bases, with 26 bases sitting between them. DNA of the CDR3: TGCGCCAGCATCAAAGGCGGTACAGGGGGGGTAAGCGAGACCCAGTACTTC. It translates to CASIKGGTGGVSETQYF.

The CDR3: CASSSGTGVSPLHF. CDR3 bases: TGTGCCAGCAGTTCCGGGACAGGGGTCTCACCCCTCCACTTT. This sequence joins TRBV6-6 and TRBJ1-6; 10 positions match TRBD1. Germline V gives CDR1 MNHNY, CDR2 SVGAGI (reference sequence). The CDR3 sequence is 14 residues long. V lost 4 bases to trimming and J lost 10 bases; unmatched junction nucleotides: 4.

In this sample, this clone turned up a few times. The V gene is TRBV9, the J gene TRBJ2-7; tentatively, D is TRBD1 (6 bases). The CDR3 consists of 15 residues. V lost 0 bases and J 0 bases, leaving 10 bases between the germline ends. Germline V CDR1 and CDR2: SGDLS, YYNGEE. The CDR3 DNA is TGTGCCAGCAGCGTAGATGGGGGCAGCTCCTACGAGCAGTACTTC. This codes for CASSVDGGSSYEQYF.

The CDR3 region has the DNA TGTGCCAGCAGTCCATCAGCATGGGGCCAGAATTCACCCCTCCACTTT. This sequence encodes CASSPSAWGQNSPLHF. The chain uses TRBV27 and TRBJ1-6; weak D call: TRBD1 (5 bases). Trimming took 5 bases from V and 7 from J, leaving 18 bases between them. CDR3 length equals 16 residues. Germline V gene data show CDR1 as MNHEY and CDR2 as SMNVEV (reference sequence).

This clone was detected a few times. The CDR3: CASSAGTGWDGYTF. CDR3 DNA: TGTGCCAGCAGTGCAGGGACAGGGTGGGATGGCTACACCTTC. The genes are TRBV6-1 and TRBJ1-2, with 9 bases identical to TRBD1. The V and J ends lost 4 bases and 6 bases, in that order; junction bases with no gene match: 6. The length of the CDR3 is 14 residues. In germline, CDR1 is MNHNS, CDR2 SASEGT.

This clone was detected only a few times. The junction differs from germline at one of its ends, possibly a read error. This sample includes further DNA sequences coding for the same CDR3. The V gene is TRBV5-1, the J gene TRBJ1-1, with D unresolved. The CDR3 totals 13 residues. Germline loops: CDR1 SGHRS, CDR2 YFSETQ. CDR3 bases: TGCGCTAGCAGCTTGGGCAGGAACACTGAAGCTTTCTTT. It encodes CASSLGRNTEAFF. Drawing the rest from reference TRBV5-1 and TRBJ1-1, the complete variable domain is KAGVTQTPRYLIKTRGQQVTLSCSPISGHRSVSWYQQTPGQGLQFLFEYFSETQRNKGNFPGRFSGRQFSNSRSEMNVSTLELGDSALYLCASSLGRNTEAFFGQGTRLTVV.

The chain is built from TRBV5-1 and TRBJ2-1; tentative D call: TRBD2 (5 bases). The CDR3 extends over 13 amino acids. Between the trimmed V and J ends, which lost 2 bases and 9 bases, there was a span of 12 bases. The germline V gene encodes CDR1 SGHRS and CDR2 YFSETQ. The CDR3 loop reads CASSFQSAGEQFF. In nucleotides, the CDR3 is TGCGCCAGCAGCTTTCAGAGCGCGGGTGAGCAGTTCTTC.

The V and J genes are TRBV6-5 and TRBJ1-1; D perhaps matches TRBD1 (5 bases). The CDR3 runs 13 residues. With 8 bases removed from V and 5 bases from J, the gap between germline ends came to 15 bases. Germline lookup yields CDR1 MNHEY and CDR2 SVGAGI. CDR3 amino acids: CASGRGGGTEAFF. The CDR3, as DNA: TGTGCCAGCGGGAGGGGTGGTGGGACTGAAGCTTTCTTT.

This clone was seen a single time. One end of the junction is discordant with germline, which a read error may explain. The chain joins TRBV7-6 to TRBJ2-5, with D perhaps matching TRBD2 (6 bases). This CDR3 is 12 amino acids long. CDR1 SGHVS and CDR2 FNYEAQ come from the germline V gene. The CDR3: CASSLVLRDLNF. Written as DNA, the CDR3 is TGTGCCAGCAGCTTAGTCCTTCGGGACTTGAACTTC.

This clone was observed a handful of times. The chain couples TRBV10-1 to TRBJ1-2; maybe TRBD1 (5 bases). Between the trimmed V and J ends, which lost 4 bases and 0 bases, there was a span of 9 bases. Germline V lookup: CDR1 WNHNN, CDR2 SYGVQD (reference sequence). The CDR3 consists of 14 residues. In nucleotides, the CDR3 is TGCGCCAGCAGTGGACAGCTAGCTAACTATGGCTACACCTTC. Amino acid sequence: CASSGQLANYGYTF.

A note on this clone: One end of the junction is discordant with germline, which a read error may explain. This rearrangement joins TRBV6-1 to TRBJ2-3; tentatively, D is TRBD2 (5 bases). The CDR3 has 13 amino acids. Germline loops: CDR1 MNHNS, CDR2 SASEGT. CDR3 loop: CASSEPSIDTQYF. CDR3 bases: TGTGCCAGCAGTGAACCTAGCATAGATACGCAGTATTTT.

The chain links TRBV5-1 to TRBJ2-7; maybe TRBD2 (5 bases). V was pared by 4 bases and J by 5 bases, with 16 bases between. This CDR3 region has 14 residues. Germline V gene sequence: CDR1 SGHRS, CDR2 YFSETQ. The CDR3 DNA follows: TGCGCCAGCAGCGCTGGTCAGGACTTCGACGAGCAGTACTTC. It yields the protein CASSAGQDFDEQYF.

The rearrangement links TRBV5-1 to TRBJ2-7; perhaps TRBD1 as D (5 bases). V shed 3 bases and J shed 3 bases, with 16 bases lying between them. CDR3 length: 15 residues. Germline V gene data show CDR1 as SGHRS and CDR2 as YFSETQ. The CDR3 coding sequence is TGCGCCAGCAGCTCCGGACACCTAGATAACTACGAGCAGTACTTC. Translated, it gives CASSSGHLDNYEQYF.

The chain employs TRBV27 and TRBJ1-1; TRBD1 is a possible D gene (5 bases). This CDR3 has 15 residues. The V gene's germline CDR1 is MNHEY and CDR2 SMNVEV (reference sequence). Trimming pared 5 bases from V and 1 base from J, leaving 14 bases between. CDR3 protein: CASSQPGLKNTEAFF. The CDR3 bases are TGTGCCAGCAGTCAGCCGGGACTCAAGAACACTGAAGCTTTCTTT.

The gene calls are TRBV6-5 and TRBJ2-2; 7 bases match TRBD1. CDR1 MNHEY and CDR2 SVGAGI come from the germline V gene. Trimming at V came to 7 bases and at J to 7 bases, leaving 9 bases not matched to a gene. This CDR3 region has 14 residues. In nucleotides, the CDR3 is TGTGCCAGCAAGAGGGACAGCAAAATCGGGGAGCTGTTTTTT. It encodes CASKRDSKIGELFF.

The CDR3 DNA is TGCGCCAGCAGCGGGACTAGCGGGAGGGCCTACGAGCAGTACTTC. Protein sequence: CASSGTSGRAYEQYF. This chain joins TRBV5-1 and TRBJ2-7, with TRBD2 identical over 16 bases. Germline V gene sequence: CDR1 SGHRS, CDR2 YFSETQ. V lost 4 bases and J lost 2; bases outside the gene matches: 0. This CDR3 spans 15 amino acids.

The CDR3 sequence: CASSPGQGASGTGELFF. As DNA, the CDR3 is TGTGCCAGCTCACCCGGACAGGGGGCATCGGGCACCGGGGAGCTGTTTTTT. The rearrangement joins TRBV18 to TRBJ2-2; the match to TRBD1 covers 11 bases. Germline assignment: CDR1 KGHSH and CDR2 LQKENI. The CDR3 sequence is 17 residues long. V shed 3 bases and J 4 bases; nucleotides not matched to a gene: 7. The full variable domain, completed using reference TRBV18 and TRBJ2-2, is NAGVMQNPRHLVRRRGQEARLRCSPMKGHSHVYWYRQLPEEGLKFMVYLQKENIIDESGMPKERFSAEFPKEGPSILRIQQVVRGDSAAYFCASSPGQGASGTGELFFGEGSRLTVL.

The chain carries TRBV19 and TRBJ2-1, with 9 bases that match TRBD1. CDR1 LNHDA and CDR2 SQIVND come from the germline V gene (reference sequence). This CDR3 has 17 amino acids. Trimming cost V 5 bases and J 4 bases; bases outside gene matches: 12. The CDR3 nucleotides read TGTGCCAGTAGTGGGTCCCCGGGACAGGGTTCTTACAATGAGCAGTTCTTC. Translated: CASSGSPGQGSYNEQFF.

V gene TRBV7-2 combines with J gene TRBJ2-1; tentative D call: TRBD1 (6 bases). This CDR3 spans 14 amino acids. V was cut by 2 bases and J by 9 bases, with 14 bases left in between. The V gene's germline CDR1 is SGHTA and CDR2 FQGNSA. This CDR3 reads CASSLWGTDSEQFF. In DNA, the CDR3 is TGTGCCAGCAGCTTATGGGGGACGGACAGTGAGCAGTTCTTC.

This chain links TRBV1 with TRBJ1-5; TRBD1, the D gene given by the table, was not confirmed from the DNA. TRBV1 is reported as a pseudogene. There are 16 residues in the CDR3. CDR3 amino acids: CTSSHQRTTGNQPQHF. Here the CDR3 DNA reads TGCACCAGCAGCCACCAACGTACGACAGGGAACCAGCCCCAGCATTTT.

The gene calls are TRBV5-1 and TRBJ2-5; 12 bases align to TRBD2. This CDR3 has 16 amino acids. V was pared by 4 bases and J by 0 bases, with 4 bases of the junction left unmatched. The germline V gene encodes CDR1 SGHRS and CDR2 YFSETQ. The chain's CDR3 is CASSRGTSGYQETQYF. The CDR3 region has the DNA TGCGCCAGCAGCCGCGGGACTAGCGGGTACCAAGAGACCCAGTACTTC.

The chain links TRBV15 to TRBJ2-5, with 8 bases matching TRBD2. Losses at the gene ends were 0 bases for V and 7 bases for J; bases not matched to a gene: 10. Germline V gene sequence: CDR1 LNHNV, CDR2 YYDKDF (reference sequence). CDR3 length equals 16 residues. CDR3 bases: TGTGCCACCAGCAGAGACCCTCGCGGGGGGAAGGGGACCCAGTACTTC. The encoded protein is CATSRDPRGGKGTQYF.

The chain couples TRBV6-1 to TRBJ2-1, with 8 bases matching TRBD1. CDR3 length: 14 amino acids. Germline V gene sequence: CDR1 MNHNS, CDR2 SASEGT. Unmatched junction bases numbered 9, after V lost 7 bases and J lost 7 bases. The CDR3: CASIETGVSNEQFF. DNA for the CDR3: TGTGCCAGCATCGAGACAGGGGTTTCTAATGAGCAGTTCTTC.

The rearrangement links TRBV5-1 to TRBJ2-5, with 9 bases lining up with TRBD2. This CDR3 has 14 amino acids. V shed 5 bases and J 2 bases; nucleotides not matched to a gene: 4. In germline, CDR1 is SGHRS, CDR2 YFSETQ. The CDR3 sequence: CASRFTSGQETQYF. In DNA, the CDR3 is TGCGCCAGCAGGTTCACTAGCGGGCAAGAGACCCAGTACTTC.

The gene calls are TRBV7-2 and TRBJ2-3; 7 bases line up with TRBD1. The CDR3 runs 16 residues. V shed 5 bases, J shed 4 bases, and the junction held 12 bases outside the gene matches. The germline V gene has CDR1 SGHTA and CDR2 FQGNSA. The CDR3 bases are TGTGCCAGCAGCGCCCTGACAGGGATTAGCGCAGATACGCAGTATTTT. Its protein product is CASSALTGISADTQYF.

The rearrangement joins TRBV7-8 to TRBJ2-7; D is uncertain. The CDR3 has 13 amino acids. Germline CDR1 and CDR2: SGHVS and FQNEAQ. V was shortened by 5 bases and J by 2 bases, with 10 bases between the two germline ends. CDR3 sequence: CASSHRVAYEQYF. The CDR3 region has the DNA TGTGCCAGCAGCCACAGAGTCGCCTACGAGCAGTACTTC.

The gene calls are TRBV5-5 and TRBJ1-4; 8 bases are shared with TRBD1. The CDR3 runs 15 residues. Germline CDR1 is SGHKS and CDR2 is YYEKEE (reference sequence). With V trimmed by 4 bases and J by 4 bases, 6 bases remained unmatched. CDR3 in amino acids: CASSEGQVNNEKLFF. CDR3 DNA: TGTGCCAGCAGCGAGGGACAGGTGAATAATGAAAAACTGTTTTTT.

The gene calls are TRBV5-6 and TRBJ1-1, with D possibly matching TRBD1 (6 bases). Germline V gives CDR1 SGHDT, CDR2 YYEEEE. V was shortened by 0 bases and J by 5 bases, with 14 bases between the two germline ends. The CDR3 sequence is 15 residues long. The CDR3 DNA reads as TGTGCCAGCAGCTTGGAGTACAGGGTTAGGACTGAAGCTTTCTTT. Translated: CASSLEYRVRTEAFF.

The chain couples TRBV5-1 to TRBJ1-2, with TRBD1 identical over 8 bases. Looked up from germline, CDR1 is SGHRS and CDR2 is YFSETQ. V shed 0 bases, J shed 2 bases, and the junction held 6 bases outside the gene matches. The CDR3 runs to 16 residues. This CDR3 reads CASSLGTGYSNYGYTF. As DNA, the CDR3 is TGCGCCAGCAGCTTGGGGACAGGGTATTCGAACTATGGCTACACCTTC. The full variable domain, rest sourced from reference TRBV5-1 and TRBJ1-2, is KAGVTQTPRYLIKTRGQQVTLSCSPISGHRSVSWYQQTPGQGLQFLFEYFSETQRNKGNFPGRFSGRQFSNSRSEMNVSTLELGDSALYLCASSLGTGYSNYGYTFGSGTRLTVV.

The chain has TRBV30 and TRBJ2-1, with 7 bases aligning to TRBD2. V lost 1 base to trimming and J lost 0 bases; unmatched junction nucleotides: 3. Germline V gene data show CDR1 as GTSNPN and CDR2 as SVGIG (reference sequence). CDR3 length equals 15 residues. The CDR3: CAWSGGRVSYNEQFF. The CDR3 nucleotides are TGTGCCTGGAGTGGTGGGAGGGTCTCCTACAATGAGCAGTTCTTC.

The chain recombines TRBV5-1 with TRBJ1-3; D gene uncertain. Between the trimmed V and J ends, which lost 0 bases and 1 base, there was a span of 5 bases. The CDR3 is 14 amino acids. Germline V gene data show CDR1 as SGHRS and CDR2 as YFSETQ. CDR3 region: CASSLDNSGNTIYF. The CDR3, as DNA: TGCGCCAGCAGCTTGGACAATTCTGGAAACACCATATATTTT. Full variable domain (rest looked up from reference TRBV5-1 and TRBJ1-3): KAGVTQTPRYLIKTRGQQVTLSCSPISGHRSVSWYQQTPGQGLQFLFEYFSETQRNKGNFPGRFSGRQFSNSRSEMNVSTLELGDSALYLCASSLDNSGNTIYFGEGSWLTVV.